The 4 T cell receptor beta chains below come from one sample, sequenced in a study of human T cells and chemical hapten exposure. Unseparated into fractions, whole blood served as the source from which total RNA was extracted. TCRdb called the 5' RACE reads again in MiXCR, with one record for every CDR3 protein. The repertoire has about 140,000 distinct CDR3 sequences, roughly 4.1% of them found once; the top ten carry about 1.3%. These receptors were obtained from a female donor in good health.

This clonotype has only a few counts. The chain recombines TRBV20-1 with TRBJ2-3; the D gene is possibly TRBD1 (5 bases). Trimming shortened V by 1 base and J by 0 bases, and 11 bases separated the two germline ends. The CDR3 is 15 amino acids. Germline values: CDR1 DFQATT, CDR2 SNEGSKA (reference sequence). DNA for the CDR3: TGCAGTGCTAGAGGCCCACAGGTCAGCACAGATACGCAGTATTTT. Amino acid sequence: CSARGPQVSTDTQYF.

This clonotype was observed at least ten times. The CDR3 nucleotides are TGCAGCGTTACTTCCGGGACAGCGAACGAGAGACCCTACGAGCAGTACTTC. Its protein product is CSVTSGTANERPYEQYF. This chain uses TRBV29-1 with TRBJ2-7; 7 positions agree with TRBD1. The CDR3 has 17 residues. V shed 5 bases, J shed 2 bases, and the junction held 18 bases outside the gene matches. Germline loops: CDR1 SQVTM, CDR2 ANQGSEA.

This clonotype was recorded at least ten times. The V gene is TRBV12-3 or TRBV12-4, the J gene TRBJ1-2; D ambiguous. This CDR3 has 14 amino acids. Between the trimmed V and J ends, which lost 5 bases and 8 bases, there was a span of 18 bases. CDR3 nucleotides: TGTGCCAGCAGTCCCTCGGGCAGAAATACCGGCTACACCTTC. Translating it yields CASSPSGRNTGYTF.

This clonotype was observed many times. The chain is built from TRBV25-1 and TRBJ2-1, with 7 bases matching TRBD2. Germline V lookup: CDR1 MGHDK, CDR2 SYGVNS. CDR3 length: 15 amino acids. Germline trimming cut 6 bases from V and 0 bases from J; bases unmatched to any gene: 5. The CDR3 DNA follows: TGTGCCAGCAGCGGTAGCGGGTTCTCCTACAATGAGCAGTTCTTC. Translation gives CASSGSGFSYNEQFF.